What follows are 5 T cell receptor beta chains derived from one specimen sequenced in a study of CD8+ T cells in alopecia areata. Treatment described: oral pan-JAK inhibitor, 5-10 mg twice daily. In each case, RNA was isolated and then reverse transcribed into cDNA as the sequencing template. Data came from immunoSEQ multiplex PCR; TCRdb stores just in-frame clones and leaves some out. The sample holds 200,000 or so clones, about 62% seen once. This material consisted of CD4+ T cells sorted from blood, taken at week 24, from a patient treated with tofacitinib. The receptors were sampled from a human donor with alopecia areata.

Notes on this clone: This sample also contains other DNA sequences that code for the same CDR3. V gene TRBV4-1 combines with J gene TRBJ2-7, with D maybe TRBD1 (6 bases). V lost 1 base to trimming and J lost 5 bases, with 15 bases between them. Looked up from germline, CDR1 is MGHRA and CDR2 is YSYEKL. The CDR3 is made up of 15 amino acids. In DNA, the CDR3 is TGCGCCAGCAGCCAAGGAGGACAGTTCGATCACGAGCAGTACTTC. Translating gives CASSQGGQFDHEQYF.

The CDR3 sequence is CASSVEGKGYTF. CDR3 sequence (DNA): TGTGCCAGCAGTGTGGAAGGTAAAGGCTACACCTTC. This chain connects TRBV2 to TRBJ1-2; the D is unclear. This CDR3 contains 12 residues. With 4 bases removed from V and 8 bases from J, the gap between germline ends came to 11 bases. Germline CDR1 and CDR2: SNHLY and FYNNEI.

The rearrangement links TRBV18 to TRBJ2-7; possibly TRBD1 or TRBD2 for D (6 bases each). In germline, CDR1 is KGHSH, CDR2 LQKENI. The CDR3 totals 13 residues. V was cut by 3 bases and J by 4 bases, with 10 bases left in between. The CDR3 protein is CASSPQGGYEQYF. In DNA form, the CDR3 reads TGTGCCAGCTCACCTCAAGGGGGGTACGAGCAGTACTTC.

The V and J genes are TRBV14 and TRBJ1-3, with D possibly being TRBD1 (5 bases). V lost 1 base to trimming and J lost 0 bases, with 7 bases between them. Germline V gene data show CDR1 as SGHDN and CDR2 as FVKESK. The CDR3 consists of 15 residues. CDR3 amino acids: CASSQGQSSGNTIYF. In DNA form, the CDR3 reads TGTGCCAGCAGCCAAGGACAGAGCTCTGGAAACACCATATATTTT.

This clone was seen only a few times. The V gene is TRBV18, the J gene TRBJ1-1, with D possibly being TRBD1 (5 bases). This CDR3 comprises 13 residues. The V gene's germline CDR1 is KGHSH and CDR2 LQKENI. The ends were cut back, 6 bases at V and 2 bases at J, with 10 bases in the middle. CDR3 residues: CASSNTGNTEAFF. The CDR3 DNA reads TGTGCCAGCTCGAACACAGGAAACACTGAAGCTTTCTTT.